The 5 T cell receptor beta chains below were found in one sample sequenced in a study of blood T cell repertoires in COVID-19. TCRdb's table, derived via immunoSEQ multiplex PCR, lists solely in-frame clones and lacks some. The data show around 23,000 clones, around nine tenths seen once. Sequencing used peripheral blood. The source of these receptors is a man aged 50-60 years with active COVID-19.

This rearrangement joins TRBV12-3 or TRBV12-4 to TRBJ1-5; D unclear. The CDR3 runs to 13 residues. The V and J ends lost 3 bases and 9 bases respectively, with 12 bases between them. CDR3 in amino acids: CASSFLGSRPQHF. CDR3 sequence (DNA): TGTGCCAGCAGTTTCTTGGGTAGCCGGCCCCAGCATTTT.

CDR3 loop: CASSLEGYGGTEAFF. CDR3 sequence (DNA): TGCGCCAGCAGCTTGGAGGGCTACGGGGGCACTGAAGCTTTCTTT. The chain combines TRBV5-1 with TRBJ1-1; a possible D gene is TRBD1 (5 bases). Germline V gene sequence: CDR1 SGHRS, CDR2 YFSETQ. The CDR3 is made up of 15 amino acids. The V end was cut by 0 bases, the J end by 4 bases, with 13 bases between.

This clone was counted a few times. CDR3 in amino acids: CASNPRGVSNQPQHF. DNA for the CDR3: TGTGCCAGCAACCCCAGGGGCGTTAGCAATCAGCCCCAGCATTTT. V usage is TRBV27 and J usage is TRBJ1-5; D possibly corresponds to TRBD1 (6 bases). The ends were cut back, 7 bases at V and 0 bases at J, with 13 bases in the middle. The CDR3 runs 15 residues. Per the germline V gene, CDR1 is MNHEY and CDR2 is SMNVEV (reference sequence).

The chain has TRBV19 and TRBJ1-1, with 11 bases lining up with TRBD1. Trimming took 9 bases from V and 1 from J; bases not matched to a gene: 7. Germline V lookup: CDR1 LNHDA, CDR2 SQIVND (reference sequence). The CDR3 extends over 15 amino acids. As DNA, the CDR3 is TGTGCCAGCCTCGGGACAGGGGGGGAGAACACTGAAGCTTTCTTT. This sequence encodes CASLGTGGENTEAFF.

The J gene is TRBJ1-1, the V gene TRBV7-9; D is ambiguous. The CDR3 loop spans 14 amino acids. Per germline, CDR1 SEHNR and CDR2 FQNEAQ (reference sequence). With 5 bases removed from V and 0 bases from J, the gap between germline ends came to 10 bases. The CDR3 region has the DNA TGTGCCAGCAGCCGTAGTAGCATGAACACTGAAGCTTTCTTT. Amino acid sequence: CASSRSSMNTEAFF.